This TCR beta chain was profiled in a study of blood T cell repertoires in COVID-19. Study details: Samples taken during acute and convalescent COVID-19 were collected in the United States, Italy and Spain. Sample material is recorded as cDNA or gDNA derived from T cells, B-cell-depleted T cells, or PBMCs.

In the study's own analysis: The assay estimated nucleated cells by amplifying reference gene primers. Here immunoSEQ multiplex PCR was the method, and the copy in TCRdb shows in-frame clones only, minus some. The V and J calls and clone size are taken from that table; D and trimming were inferred from the DNA. This table holds 60,000 or so clones, approximately 87% found once. The TCR sequence derives from a man in his 60s with active or convalescent COVID-19. The sequenced sample was peripheral blood.

DNA for the CDR3: TGTGCCAGCAGCCAAATTGCCAGCCAAGAGACCCAGTACTTC. This translates into CASSQIASQETQYF. The chain employs TRBV3-1 (or the pseudogene TRBV3-2) and TRBJ2-5; D not resolved. Germline assignment: CDR1 LGHDT and CDR2 YNNKEL (reference sequence). The CDR3 is 14 amino acids. The V gene lost 2 bases and the J gene lost 1 base, with 8 bases spanning the gap.